Each of the 13 T cell receptor beta chains below was sequenced from the same sample in a study of blood T cell repertoires in COVID-19. Profiled with immunoSEQ multiplex PCR; TCRdb holds only in-frame clones, not every one. The sample consists of about 140,000 clones, about three quarters of them appearing once. Material: peripheral blood. The source of these receptors is a woman of 80 years or more with active or convalescent COVID-19.

The chain carries TRBV21-1 and TRBJ2-2; the table's D call TRBD1 went unverified against the DNA. TRBV21-1 is tagged as a pseudogene. CDR3 length equals 19 residues. CDR3: CASSSKAGTGGVNTGELFF. In DNA, the CDR3 is TGTGCCAGCAGCAGTAAGGCCGGGACAGGGGGCGTTAATACCGGGGAGCTGTTTTTT.

The rearrangement links TRBV30 to TRBJ1-1; 7 nucleotides match TRBD1. J lost 2 bases, V lost 1 base, and 4 bases had no gene match. This CDR3 spans 14 amino acids. The V gene's germline CDR1 is GTSNPN and CDR2 SVGIG (reference sequence). The DNA of the CDR3 is TGTGCCTGGAGTGGGGACAGAATAAACACTGAAGCTTTCTTT. Amino acids: CAWSGDRINTEAFF.

This clone turned up a few times. This rearrangement joins TRBV4-3 to TRBJ1-1, with D possibly being TRBD1 (5 bases). V was pared by 1 base and J by 5 bases, with 11 bases between. Germline V lookup: CDR1 LGHNA, CDR2 YSLEER. This CDR3 spans 14 amino acids. CDR3 sequence: CASSQGVAGTEAFF. The DNA of the CDR3 is TGCGCCAGCAGCCAAGGGGTGGCAGGGACTGAAGCTTTCTTT.

The rearrangement uses TRBV11-2 and TRBJ1-3; perhaps TRBD1 as D (5 bases). Trimming stripped 8 bases from V and 2 bases from J, with 10 bases between. The length of the CDR3 is 13 residues. Germline V CDR1 and CDR2: SGHAT, FQNNGV. The DNA for the CDR3 is TGTGCCAGCCAGTCGGGGGCTGGAAACACCATATATTTT. Residues: CASQSGAGNTIYF.

This clone was counted a single time. This chain's CDR3 is CASSQDTARGTRKVQYF. CDR3 nucleotides: TGTGCCAGCAGCCAAGATACTGCGAGGGGGACTAGGAAAGTGCAGTATTTT. The rearrangement joins TRBV4-2 to TRBJ2-3; 8 nucleotides match TRBD2. J gave up 11 bases and V 0 bases, and 16 bases lay outside the gene matches. Per the germline V gene, CDR1 is LGHNA and CDR2 is YNFKEQ. This CDR3 contains 17 residues.

The genes are TRBV6-5 and TRBJ1-6; the D gene is possibly TRBD1 (6 bases). CDR1 MNHEY and CDR2 SVGAGI come from the germline V gene. CDR3 length equals 14 residues. Trimming took off 6 bases at V and 9 bases at J, with 15 bases between the two ends. CDR3 DNA: TGTGCCAGCAGCCTTGAACAGGGTATTTCACCCCTCCACTTT. Translated: CASSLEQGISPLHF.

V usage is TRBV5-1 and J usage is TRBJ1-1; D remains unclear. The V gene lost 2 bases and the J gene lost 5 bases, with 10 bases spanning the gap. Germline lookup yields CDR1 SGHRS and CDR2 YFSETQ. The CDR3 has 13 residues. CDR3 DNA sequence: TGCGCCAGCAGCTTAAACGAGTGGACTGAAGCTTTCTTT. Translated: CASSLNEWTEAFF.

This clone came up a few times. This sequence joins TRBV5-1 and TRBJ2-1, with 7 positions matching TRBD1. After removal of 5 bases from V and 7 bases from J, the junction contained 0 bases not matched to a gene. CDR1 is SGHRS, CDR2 YFSETQ, per germline. CDR3 length: 11 residues. The CDR3 coding sequence is TGCGCCAGCAGACAGGGGAATGAGCAGTTCTTC. Protein sequence: CASRQGNEQFF.

This chain connects TRBV29-1 to TRBJ1-3; D ambiguous. This CDR3 is 12 amino acids long. The V gene lost 4 bases and the J gene lost 2 bases, with 6 bases spanning the gap. Germline assignment: CDR1 SQVTM and CDR2 ANQGSEA. The CDR3 reads CSVVSPGNTIYF. In DNA, the CDR3 is TGCAGCGTTGTCAGTCCTGGAAACACCATATATTTT. Drawing the rest from reference TRBV29-1 and TRBJ1-3, the complete variable domain is SAVISQKPSRDICQRGTSLTIQCQVDSQVTMMFWYRQQPGQSLTLIATANQGSEATYESGFVIDKFPISRPNLTFSTLTVSNMSPEDSSIYLCSVVSPGNTIYFGEGSWLTVV.

The chain combines TRBV2 with TRBJ1-5; D gene unclear. CDR1 and CDR2 from the germline V gene are SNHLY and FYNNEI. The CDR3 has 14 amino acids. The germline V and J ends were trimmed by 0 bases and 7 bases, with 10 bases remaining between them. The CDR3 sequence is CASSEARVEQPQHF. CDR3 in DNA: TGTGCCAGCAGTGAAGCTCGGGTAGAGCAGCCCCAGCATTTT.

The chain recombines TRBV12-3 or TRBV12-4 with TRBJ1-2, with no clear D. V was pared by 10 bases and J by 5 bases, with 14 bases between. The CDR3 contains 12 residues. CDR3 sequence: CAIINQIYGYTF. In nucleotides, the CDR3 is TGTGCCATCATAAACCAGATTTATGGCTACACCTTC.

The chain links TRBV15 to TRBJ2-2; possible D gene TRBD1, 6 bases. The CDR3 length is 15 residues. Germline values: CDR1 LNHNV, CDR2 YYDKDF (reference sequence). The V and J ends lost 0 bases and 5 bases respectively, with 10 bases between them. The CDR3 sequence is CATSREQGWTGELFF. The CDR3 DNA sequence: TGTGCCACCAGCAGAGAACAGGGTTGGACCGGGGAGCTGTTTTTT.

V and J are TRBV2 and TRBJ1-2; D unclear. CDR1 SNHLY and CDR2 FYNNEI come from the germline V gene. The V end was cut by 7 bases, the J end by 0 bases, with 9 bases between. The CDR3 loop spans 13 amino acids. CDR3 loop: CASKAEANYGYTF. The CDR3, as DNA: TGTGCCAGCAAGGCAGAGGCTAACTATGGCTACACCTTC.